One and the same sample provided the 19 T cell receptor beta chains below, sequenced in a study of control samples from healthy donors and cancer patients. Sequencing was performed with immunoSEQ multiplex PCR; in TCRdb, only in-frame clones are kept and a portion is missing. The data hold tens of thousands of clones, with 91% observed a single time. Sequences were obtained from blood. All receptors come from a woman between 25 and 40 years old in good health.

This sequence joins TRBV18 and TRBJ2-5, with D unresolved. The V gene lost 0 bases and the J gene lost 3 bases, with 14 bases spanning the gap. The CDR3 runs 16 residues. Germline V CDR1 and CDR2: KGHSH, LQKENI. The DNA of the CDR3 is TGTGCCAGCTCACCACCGAGCGTAGGTCGGGAAGAGACCCAGTACTTC. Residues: CASSPPSVGREETQYF. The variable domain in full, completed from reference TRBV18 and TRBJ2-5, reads NAGVMQNPRHLVRRRGQEARLRCSPMKGHSHVYWYRQLPEEGLKFMVYLQKENIIDESGMPKERFSAEFPKEGPSILRIQQVVRGDSAAYFCASSPPSVGREETQYFGPGTRLLVL.

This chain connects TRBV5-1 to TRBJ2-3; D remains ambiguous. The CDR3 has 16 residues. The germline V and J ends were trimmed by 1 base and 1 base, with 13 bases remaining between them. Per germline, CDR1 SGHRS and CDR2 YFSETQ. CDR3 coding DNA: TGCGCCAGCAGCTTGTTTTCCCTCGATGGCACAGATACGCAGTATTTT. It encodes CASSLFSLDGTDTQYF.

The CDR3 region is CATSESGKHEQFF. The CDR3 nucleotides read TGTGCCACCAGTGAATCAGGGAAGCATGAGCAGTTCTTC. The chain recombines TRBV24-1 with TRBJ2-1, with a possible D match to TRBD1 (5 bases). Trimming took off 4 bases at V and 8 bases at J, with 11 bases between the two ends. Per the germline V gene, CDR1 is KGHDR and CDR2 is SFDVKD. CDR3 length: 13 amino acids.

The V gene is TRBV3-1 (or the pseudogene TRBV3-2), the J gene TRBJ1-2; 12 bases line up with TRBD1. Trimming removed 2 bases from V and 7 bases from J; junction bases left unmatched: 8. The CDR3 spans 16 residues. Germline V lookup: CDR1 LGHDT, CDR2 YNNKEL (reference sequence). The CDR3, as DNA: TGTGCCAGCAGCCAAAACTTCCGGGACAGGGGGCGTGGCTACACCTTC. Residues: CASSQNFRDRGRGYTF.

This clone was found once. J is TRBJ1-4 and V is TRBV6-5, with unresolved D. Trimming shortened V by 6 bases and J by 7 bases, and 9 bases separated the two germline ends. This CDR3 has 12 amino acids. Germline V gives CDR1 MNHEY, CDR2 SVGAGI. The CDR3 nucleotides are TGTGCCAGCAGGTGGGTAAGTGAAAAACTGTTTTTT. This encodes CASRWVSEKLFF.

This CDR3 reads CASSLAGTDTQYF. CDR3 nucleotide sequence: TGTGCCAGCAGTCTTGCAGGGACAGATACGCAGTATTTT. This sequence joins TRBV6-5 and TRBJ2-3, with a weak D call TRBD1 (5 bases). This CDR3 comprises 13 residues. V was pared by 5 bases and J by 3 bases, with 9 bases between. Looked up from germline, CDR1 is MNHEY and CDR2 is SVGAGI.

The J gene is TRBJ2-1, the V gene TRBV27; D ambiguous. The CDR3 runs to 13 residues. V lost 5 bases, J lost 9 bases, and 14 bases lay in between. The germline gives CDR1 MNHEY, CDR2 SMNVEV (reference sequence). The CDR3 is CASSTSPLTEQFF. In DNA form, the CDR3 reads TGTGCCAGCAGTACTTCTCCCTTAACTGAGCAGTTCTTC.

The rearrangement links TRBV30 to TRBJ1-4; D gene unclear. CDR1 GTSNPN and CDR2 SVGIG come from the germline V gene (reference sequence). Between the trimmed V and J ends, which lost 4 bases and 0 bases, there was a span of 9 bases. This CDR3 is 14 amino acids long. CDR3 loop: CAWKSMATNEKLFF. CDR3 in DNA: TGTGCCTGGAAATCGATGGCAACTAATGAAAAACTGTTTTTT.

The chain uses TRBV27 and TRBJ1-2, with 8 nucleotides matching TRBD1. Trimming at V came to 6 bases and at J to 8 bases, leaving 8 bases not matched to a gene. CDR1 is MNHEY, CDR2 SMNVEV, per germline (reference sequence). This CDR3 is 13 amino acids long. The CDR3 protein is CASSTRTGRGYTF. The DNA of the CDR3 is TGTGCCAGCAGCACACGGACAGGGCGAGGCTACACCTTC.

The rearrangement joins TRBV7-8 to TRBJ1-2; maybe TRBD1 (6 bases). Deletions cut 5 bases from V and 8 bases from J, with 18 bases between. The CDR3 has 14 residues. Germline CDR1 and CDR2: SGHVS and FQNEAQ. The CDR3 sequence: CASSEMDSYGGYTF. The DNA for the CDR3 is TGTGCCAGCAGCGAGATGGACAGTTATGGGGGCTACACCTTC.

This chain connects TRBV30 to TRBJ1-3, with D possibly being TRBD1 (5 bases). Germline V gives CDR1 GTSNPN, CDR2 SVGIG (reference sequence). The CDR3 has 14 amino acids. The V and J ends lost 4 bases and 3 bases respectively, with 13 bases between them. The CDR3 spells CAWNQGSGGNTIYF. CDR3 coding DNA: TGTGCCTGGAATCAGGGAAGCGGTGGAAACACCATATATTTT. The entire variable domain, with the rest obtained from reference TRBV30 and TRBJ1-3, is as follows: SQTIHQWPATLVQPVGSPLSLECTVEGTSNPNLYWYRQAAGRGLQLLFYSVGIGQISSEVPQNLSASRPQDRQFILSSKKLLLSDSGFYLCAWNQGSGGNTIYFGEGSWLTVV.

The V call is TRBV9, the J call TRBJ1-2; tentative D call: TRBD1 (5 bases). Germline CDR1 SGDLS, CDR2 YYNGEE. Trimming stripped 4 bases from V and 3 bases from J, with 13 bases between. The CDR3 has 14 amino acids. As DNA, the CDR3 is TGTGCCAGCAGCCCCCGCGGGGGGGACTATGGCTACACCTTC. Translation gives CASSPRGGDYGYTF. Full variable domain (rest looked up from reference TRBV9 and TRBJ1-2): DSGVTQTPKHLITATGQRVTLRCSPRSGDLSVYWYQQSLDQGLQFLIQYYNGEERAKGNILERFSAQQFPDLHSELNLSSLELGDSALYFCASSPRGGDYGYTFGSGTRLTVV.

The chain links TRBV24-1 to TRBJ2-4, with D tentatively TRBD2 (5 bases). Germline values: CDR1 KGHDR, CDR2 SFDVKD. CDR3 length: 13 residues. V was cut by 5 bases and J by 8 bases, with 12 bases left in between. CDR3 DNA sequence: TGTGCCACCAGTGGCGGGCCTGGGGACATTCAGTACTTC. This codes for CATSGGPGDIQYF.

CDR3 amino acids: CASSLEARGNSPLHF. The CDR3, as DNA: TGCGCCAGCAGCTTGGAAGCCAGGGGAAATTCACCCCTCCACTTT. This chain uses TRBV5-1 with TRBJ1-6; maybe TRBD1 (6 bases). The V end was cut by 0 bases, the J end by 7 bases, with 11 bases between. The CDR3 is made up of 15 amino acids. Germline-derived CDR1 and CDR2 are SGHRS and YFSETQ.

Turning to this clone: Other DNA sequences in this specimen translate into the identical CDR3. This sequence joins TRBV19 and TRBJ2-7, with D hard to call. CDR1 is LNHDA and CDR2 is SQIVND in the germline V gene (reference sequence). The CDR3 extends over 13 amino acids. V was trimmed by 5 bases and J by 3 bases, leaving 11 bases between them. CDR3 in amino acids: CASSAQGRYEQYF. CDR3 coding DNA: TGTGCCAGTAGTGCCCAAGGGCGCTACGAGCAGTACTTC.

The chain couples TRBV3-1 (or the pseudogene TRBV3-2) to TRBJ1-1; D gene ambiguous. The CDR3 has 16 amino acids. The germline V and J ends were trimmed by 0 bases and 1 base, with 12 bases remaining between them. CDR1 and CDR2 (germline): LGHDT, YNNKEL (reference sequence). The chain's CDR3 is CASSQDLASPNTEAFF. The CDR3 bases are TGTGCCAGCAGCCAAGATCTGGCCAGTCCGAACACTGAAGCTTTCTTT.

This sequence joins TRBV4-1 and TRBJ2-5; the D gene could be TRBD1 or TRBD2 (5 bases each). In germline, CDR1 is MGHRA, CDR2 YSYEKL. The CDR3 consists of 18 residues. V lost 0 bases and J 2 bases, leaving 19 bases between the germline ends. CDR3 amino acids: CASSQEERGTGSQETQYF. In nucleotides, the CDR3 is TGCGCCAGCAGCCAAGAAGAGCGAGGGACCGGTTCTCAAGAGACCCAGTACTTC.

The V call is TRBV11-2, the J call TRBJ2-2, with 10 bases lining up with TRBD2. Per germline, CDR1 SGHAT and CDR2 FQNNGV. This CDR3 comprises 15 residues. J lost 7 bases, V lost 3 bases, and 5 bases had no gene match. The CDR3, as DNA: TGTGCCAGCAGCTTTCCTAGCGGGGGAGTCGGGGAGCTGTTTTTT. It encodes CASSFPSGGVGELFF.

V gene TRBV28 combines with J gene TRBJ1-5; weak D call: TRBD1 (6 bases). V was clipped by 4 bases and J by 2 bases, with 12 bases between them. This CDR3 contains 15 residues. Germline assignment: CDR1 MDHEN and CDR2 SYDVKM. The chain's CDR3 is CASSSGGAGNQPQHF. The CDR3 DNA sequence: TGTGCCAGCAGTTCGGGGGGGGCAGGCAATCAGCCCCAGCATTTT.